The 5 T cell receptor beta chains given below trace back to one sample, sequenced in a study of blood T cells in healthy people across ages. Primers used in a second PCR of roughly 6 to 12 cycles were a sample-barcoded 5' primer and a J-beta primer mix. TCRdb reanalysed the 5' RACE reads using MiXCR and keeps one entry per CDR3 protein. This sample yields about 1.4 million distinct CDR3 sequences, of which approximately 63% are seen a single time; about 6.3% belongs to the top ten. Sequencing was performed on blood. The receptors derive from a man aged 18 to 30 in good health.

The V call is TRBV4-1, the J call TRBJ2-3; 8 nucleotides agree with TRBD2. With 4 bases clipped from V and 5 bases from J, the junction kept 14 bases outside the gene matches. From germline, CDR1 is MGHRA and CDR2 YSYEKL. The CDR3 covers 17 residues. The CDR3 bases are TGCGCCAGCAGCCCGGAGTGGACGCGGGGGGCCTTAGATACGCAGTATTTT. Amino acids: CASSPEWTRGALDTQYF.

The rearrangement uses TRBV20-1 and TRBJ2-5, with 8 positions matching TRBD1. The DNA end favors TRBJ2-7, so the J call may be wrong. The CDR3 length is 15 residues. In germline, CDR1 is DFQATT, CDR2 SNEGSKA (reference sequence). CDR3 DNA sequence: TGCAGTGCTAGAAGAGCAGGACAGGGACCCCACGAGCAGTACTTC. This translates into CSARRAGQGPHEQYF.

This clonotype showed up many times. The chain has TRBV7-2 and TRBJ2-5; a weak D match, TRBD1 (6 bases). The CDR3 totals 13 residues. The germline V gene has CDR1 SGHTA and CDR2 FQGNSA. The germline V and J ends were trimmed by 1 base and 5 bases, with 8 bases remaining between them. CDR3 region: CASSLEGVETQYF. In DNA form, the CDR3 reads TGTGCCAGCAGCTTAGAGGGGGTCGAGACCCAGTACTTC. Using reference TRBV7-2 and TRBJ2-5 for the parts outside the CDR3, the full variable domain is GAGVSQSPSNKVTEKGKDVELRCDPISGHTALYWYRQSLGQGLEFLIYFQGNSAPDKSGLPSDRFSAERTGGSVSTLTIQRTQQEDSAVYLCASSLEGVETQYFGPGTRLLVL.

The chain uses TRBV4-1 and TRBJ1-1; the D is unclear. Between the trimmed V and J ends, which lost 0 bases and 4 bases, there was a span of 9 bases. Germline loops: CDR1 MGHRA, CDR2 YSYEKL. The CDR3 is made up of 14 amino acids. The CDR3 sequence is CASSQDYGSTEAFF. For the CDR3, the DNA is TGCGCCAGCAGCCAAGATTACGGGAGCACTGAAGCTTTCTTT.

The chain links TRBV29-1 to TRBJ1-2, with TRBD1 matching over 9 bases. CDR1 and CDR2 from the germline V gene are SQVTM and ANQGSEA. The CDR3 is 13 residues long. J gave up 4 bases and V 3 bases, and 3 bases lay outside the gene matches. Here the CDR3 DNA reads TGCAGCGTTGATCCGGGACAGGGCTATGGCTACACCTTC. Translating it yields CSVDPGQGYGYTF.